The 6 T cell receptor beta chains below were found in one sample sequenced in a study of blood T cell repertoires in COVID-19. Generated by immunoSEQ multiplex PCR, the TCRdb table keeps only in-frame clones and is missing some. The sample includes around 220,000 clones, 90% to 95% of them seen just once. Input material: PBMCs or T cells enriched from blood (not recorded which). The receptors derive from a woman between 18 and 29 years old who had recovered from COVID-19.

The J gene is TRBJ2-3, the V gene TRBV7-6, with TRBD1 matching over 7 bases. The CDR3 totals 16 residues. The germline CDR1 and CDR2 sequences are SGHVS and FNYEAQ. V shed 1 base, J shed 0 bases, and the junction held 4 bases outside the gene matches. CDR3 sequence: CASSLVTGASTDTQYF. The CDR3 nucleotides read TGTGCCAGCAGCTTAGTCACAGGGGCGAGCACAGATACGCAGTATTTT.

This chain joins TRBV6-2 or TRBV6-3 and TRBJ1-1; TRBD1 is a possible D gene (6 bases). Looked up from germline, CDR1 is MNHEY and CDR2 is SVGEGT. The ends were cut back, 2 bases at V and 4 bases at J, with 17 bases in the middle. This CDR3 has 16 amino acids. The CDR3 sequence: CASSYPSGQTRTEAFF. Here the CDR3 DNA reads TGTGCCAGCAGTTACCCTTCCGGACAGACCCGCACTGAAGCTTTCTTT.

This rearrangement joins TRBV5-1 to TRBJ1-6, with 8 bases aligning to TRBD1. The V gene's germline CDR1 is SGHRS and CDR2 YFSETQ. V gave up 8 bases and J gave up 6 bases; unmatched junction bases: 7. This CDR3 has 14 amino acids. CDR3 residues: CASRPGQANSPLHF. For the CDR3, the DNA is TGCGCCAGTCGGCCGGGACAGGCTAATTCACCCCTCCACTTT.

The chain uses TRBV5-1 and TRBJ1-1; unclear D gene. V lost 0 bases and J lost 7, with 13 bases in between. There are 14 residues in the CDR3. From germline, CDR1 is SGHRS and CDR2 YFSETQ. The CDR3 DNA sequence: TGCGCCAGCAGCTTGGAAGGTGAGGCGGGTGAAGCTTTCTTT. Residues: CASSLEGEAGEAFF.

In this sample, this clone turned up once. This chain connects TRBV13 to TRBJ1-2; the match to TRBD1 covers 8 bases. The junction had 6 bases not matched to a gene; V was cut back by 4 bases and J by 5 bases. The CDR3 runs to 14 residues. The germline V gene has CDR1 PRHDT and CDR2 FYEKMQ (reference sequence). CDR3 in DNA: TGTGCCAGCAGCTCGGGGACAGGTAGTTATGGCTACACCTTC. Residues: CASSSGTGSYGYTF.

This sequence joins TRBV5-1 and TRBJ1-1; 8 bases match TRBD1. Per the germline V gene, CDR1 is SGHRS and CDR2 is YFSETQ. The CDR3 is 17 amino acids. With 4 bases clipped from V and 2 bases from J, the junction kept 13 bases outside the gene matches. In DNA, the CDR3 is TGCGCCAGCAGCACGACAGGGGTAGCGTCTCTCAACACTGAAGCTTTCTTT. It specifies CASSTTGVASLNTEAFF.